This T cell receptor (beta chain) comes out of a study of CD8 T cells in ankylosing spondylitis. Whole-study results and caveats: Matched synovial fluid from ankylosing spondylitis patients was reported to be enriched for disease-linked clones. Ankylosing spondylitis blood appeared to carry a characteristic TCR beta motif of several highly homologous variants.

In germline, CDR1 is SQVTM, CDR2 ANQGSEA. The CDR3 is 13 residues long. Germline trimming cut 2 bases from V and 4 bases from J; bases unmatched to any gene: 4. TCR beta libraries were made by quantitative 5'-RACE with molecular barcodes. TCRdb ran MiXCR on the 5' RACE reads and lists one entry per CDR3 protein. The data hold under 850,000 distinct CDR3 sequences, with roughly 19% observed a single time. This clonotype was counted a few times. As yet, its antigen is unknown. The chain recombines TRBV29-1 with TRBJ1-2; TRBD1 matches at 7 bases. The source is a male donor with ankylosing spondylitis. The sequencing input was blood, either unsorted or a sorted T cell fraction (not recorded which). DNA for the CDR3: TGCAGCGTTGAACCAGGGGGTGGCTATGGCTACACCTTC. Protein sequence: CSVEPGGGYGYTF.